Each of the 17 T cell receptor beta chains below was sequenced from the same sample in a study of neoadjuvant anti-PD-1 for oral cavity cancer. Here immunoSEQ multiplex PCR was the method, and the copy in TCRdb shows in-frame clones only, minus some. The profile covers about 14,000 clones, with 70% appearing a single time and less than 2.5% taken by the ten largest. Source: PBMCs, taken before nivolumab (anti-PD-1) treatment. The receptor set was obtained from a person aged 35-80 years with oral cavity squamous cell carcinoma.

The J gene is TRBJ1-1, the V gene TRBV29-1; 8 bases are a match to TRBD1. The V gene's germline CDR1 is SQVTM and CDR2 ANQGSEA. This CDR3 region has 12 residues. V was pared by 3 bases and J by 11 bases, with 8 bases of the junction left unmatched. CDR3 region: CSVERTGCSAFF. CDR3 nucleotide sequence: TGCAGCGTTGAGAGGACAGGGTGTTCGGCTTTCTTT. Variable domain in full (rest from reference TRBV29-1 and TRBJ1-1): SAVISQKPSRDICQRGTSLTIQCQVDSQVTMMFWYRQQPGQSLTLIATANQGSEATYESGFVIDKFPISRPNLTFSTLTVSNMSPEDSSIYLCSVERTGCSAFFGQGTRLTVV.

This chain joins TRBV6-5 and TRBJ1-1; D uncertain. This CDR3 spans 13 amino acids. Trimming stripped 7 bases from V and 8 bases from J, with 17 bases between. CDR1 is MNHEY and CDR2 is SVGAGI in the germline V gene. This CDR3 reads CASTRRQRGEAFF. CDR3 nucleotides: TGTGCCAGCACCCGACGGCAAAGAGGGGAAGCTTTCTTT.

This sequence joins TRBV27 and TRBJ2-7; weak D call: TRBD1 (5 bases). There are 13 residues in the CDR3. Trimming stripped 2 bases from V and 3 bases from J, with 8 bases between. The germline V gene encodes CDR1 MNHEY and CDR2 SMNVEV (reference sequence). The CDR3 is CASSLDSNYEQYF. Written as DNA, the CDR3 is TGTGCCAGCAGTTTAGACAGCAACTACGAGCAGTACTTC.

The chain links TRBV7-2 to TRBJ2-5, with 8 bases that match TRBD1. The CDR3 has 14 residues. CDR1 and CDR2 (germline): SGHTA, FQGNSA. Losses at the gene ends were 5 bases for V and 1 base for J; bases not matched to a gene: 3. CDR3 sequence (DNA): TGTGCCAGCAGCCGGACAGGGCCCCAAGAGACCCAGTACTTC. Encoded protein: CASSRTGPQETQYF.

The V gene is TRBV5-1, the J gene TRBJ1-1; no definite D call. This CDR3 spans 14 amino acids. Per the germline V gene, CDR1 is SGHRS and CDR2 is YFSETQ. V lost 4 bases to trimming and J lost 3 bases, with 13 bases between them. CDR3 DNA: TGCGCCAGCAGCCCCAATTTTGGGGACACTGAAGCTTTCTTT. Amino acids: CASSPNFGDTEAFF.

J is TRBJ2-5 and V is TRBV11-2; D gene unclear. The CDR3 spans 11 residues. V was clipped by 3 bases and J by 3 bases, with 2 bases between them. Per the germline V gene, CDR1 is SGHAT and CDR2 is FQNNGV. The CDR3 sequence is CASSLKETQYF. The CDR3 bases are TGTGCCAGCAGCTTGAAAGAGACCCAGTACTTC.

This clone was observed a few times. The J gene is TRBJ1-2, the V gene TRBV14; TRBD1 aligns across 7 bases. V trimming: 3 bases; J trimming: 5 bases; junction bases outside the gene matches: 12. The CDR3 sequence is 16 residues long. CDR1 and CDR2 from the germline V gene are SGHDN and FVKESK. Written as DNA, the CDR3 is TGTGCCAGCAGCCAGATCTCCGAGGGGGCCAGATATGGCTACACCTTC. Translated, it gives CASSQISEGARYGYTF.

This chain connects TRBV25-1 to TRBJ1-2; no reliable D call. Trimming pared 5 bases from V and 4 bases from J, leaving 11 bases between. Germline V gene lookup returns CDR1 MGHDK and CDR2 SYGVNS. CDR3 length: 13 amino acids. The CDR3 here is CASSLVRGYGYTF. CDR3 nucleotides: TGTGCCAGCAGTTTAGTCCGGGGCTATGGCTACACCTTC.

The rearrangement uses TRBV7-2 and TRBJ1-1; 9 bases match TRBD1. V lost 6 bases, J lost 1 base, and 9 bases stayed unmatched. The CDR3 has 16 residues. Germline V gives CDR1 SGHTA, CDR2 FQGNSA. As DNA, the CDR3 is TGTGCCAGCAGACGGACAGGGGCCAGGGGGAACACTGAAGCTTTCTTT. Its protein product is CASRRTGARGNTEAFF.

The table lists this clone with a count of one. The chain combines TRBV6-4 with TRBJ2-1, with 7 bases matching TRBD1. V gave up 6 bases and J gave up 6 bases; unmatched junction bases: 5. The CDR3 runs 13 residues. Germline V lookup: CDR1 MRHNA, CDR2 SNTAGT. In DNA, the CDR3 is TGTGCCAGCAGCCGGGACAGCCCCAATGAGCAGTTCTTC. Residues: CASSRDSPNEQFF.

This sequence joins TRBV5-6 and TRBJ1-2, with 8 nucleotides matching TRBD1. Germline CDR1 is SGHDT and CDR2 is YYEEEE. J was trimmed by 4 bases and V by 0 bases; bases with no gene match: 5. This CDR3 contains 15 residues. CDR3 nucleotide sequence: TGTGCCAGCAGCTTGGGCCACAGGGGGATCTATGGCTACACCTTC. This gives the protein CASSLGHRGIYGYTF. The whole variable domain, remainder taken from reference TRBV5-6 and TRBJ1-2, is DAGVTQSPTHLIKTRGQQVTLRCSPKSGHDTVSWYQQALGQGPQFIFQYYEEEERQRGNFPDRFSGHQFPNYSSELNVNALLLGDSALYLCASSLGHRGIYGYTFGSGTRLTVV.

The chain uses TRBV19 and TRBJ2-2; D might be TRBD1 (6 bases). The CDR3 has 16 residues. CDR1 is LNHDA, CDR2 SQIVND, per germline (reference sequence). Trimming cost V 5 bases and J 0 bases, with 13 bases left between them. In DNA form, the CDR3 reads TGTGCCAGTAGTCCCACCGACAGGCCGAACACCGGGGAGCTGTTTTTT. This sequence encodes CASSPTDRPNTGELFF.

The chain combines TRBV11-2 with TRBJ2-1; 10 nucleotides line up with TRBD2. This CDR3 has 15 amino acids. Germline trimming cut 5 bases from V and 6 bases from J; bases unmatched to any gene: 7. Germline V gives CDR1 SGHAT, CDR2 FQNNGV. CDR3 in DNA: TGTGCCAGCAGCCGGGTTAGCGGGAGGCTCAATGAGCAGTTCTTC. Protein: CASSRVSGRLNEQFF.

The chain combines TRBV5-5 with TRBJ1-4; 7 bases align to TRBD1. Per germline, CDR1 SGHKS and CDR2 YYEKEE (reference sequence). J lost 4 bases, V lost 0 bases, and 6 bases had no gene match. The CDR3 covers 16 residues. The CDR3 here is CASSLVGQRDNEKLFF. In DNA, the CDR3 is TGTGCCAGCAGCTTGGTGGGACAGCGAGATAATGAAAAACTGTTTTTT.

The V and J genes are TRBV11-2 and TRBJ1-3; no clear D gene. This CDR3 has 15 amino acids. Germline V lookup: CDR1 SGHAT, CDR2 FQNNGV. With 0 bases removed from V and 1 base from J, the gap between germline ends came to 7 bases. Written as DNA, the CDR3 is TGTGCCAGCAGCTTAGAGGGAAAATCTGGAAACACCATATATTTT. Protein product: CASSLEGKSGNTIYF.

This chain links TRBV19 with TRBJ2-7; TRBD2 matches at 7 bases. The CDR3 totals 14 residues. Germline V gene data show CDR1 as LNHDA and CDR2 as SQIVND (reference sequence). V lost 2 bases to trimming and J lost 3 bases; unmatched junction nucleotides: 4. CDR3 sequence: CASSISGIGYEQYF. The CDR3 bases are TGTGCCAGTAGTATAAGCGGGATTGGCTACGAGCAGTACTTC.

The chain links TRBV29-1 to TRBJ1-3; D unclear. Germline V gene data show CDR1 as SQVTM and CDR2 as ANQGSEA. The CDR3 covers 16 residues. Between the trimmed V and J ends, which lost 1 base and 3 bases, there was a span of 16 bases. The CDR3 sequence is CSVEAQARGYGNTIYF. The CDR3 region has the DNA TGCAGCGTTGAAGCCCAAGCCCGGGGATATGGAAACACCATATATTTT.